This is a list of T cell receptor beta chains from one sample in a study of CD8 T cells in ankylosing spondylitis. One entry per CDR3 protein results from TCRdb running MiXCR on the 5' RACE reads. In the table there are about 160,000 distinct CDR3 sequences, 18% of which are singletons. The sequenced material came from blood, either unsorted or a sorted T cell fraction (not recorded which). The receptors derive from a male donor with ankylosing spondylitis or in good health (not recorded which). CDR3s include the opening cysteine and the closing phenylalanine or tryptophan. Fields, in order: V gene, clone size, D gene, J gene, CDR3 protein, CDR3 DNA. A D gene is named only where the DNA matches it firmly. Only some rows state a clone size, as once, few, many or a class for expanded clones.

V gene: TRBV5-1; clone size: many; D gene: .; J gene: TRBJ2-4; CDR3 protein: CASSLQGQGKNIQYF; CDR3 DNA: TGCGCCAGCAGCTTGCAGGGGCAGGGCAAAAACATTCAGTACTTC
V gene: TRBV5-1; clone size: .; D gene: .; J gene: TRBJ1-1; CDR3 protein: CASSLADTEDFF; CDR3 DNA: TGCGCCAGCAGCTTGGCGGACACTGAAGATTTCTTT
V gene: TRBV5-1; clone size: .; D gene: TRBD1; J gene: TRBJ2-7; CDR3 protein: CASSWDRHEGDYEQYF; CDR3 DNA: TGCGCCAGCAGCTGGGACAGGCATGAGGGGGACTACGAGCAGTACTTC
V gene: TRBV2; clone size: .; D gene: .; J gene: TRBJ1-1; CDR3 protein: CASGVRTEAFF; CDR3 DNA: TGTGCCAGCGGGGTGAGGACTGAAGCTTTCTTT
V gene: TRBV6-1; clone size: many; D gene: TRBD1; J gene: TRBJ1-5; CDR3 protein: CASRRTGDQPQHF; CDR3 DNA: TGTGCCAGCAGACGGACAGGGGATCAGCCCCAGCATTTT
V gene: TRBV12-3/TRBV12-4; clone size: many; D gene: .; J gene: TRBJ2-7; CDR3 protein: CASSRGASYEQYF; CDR3 DNA: TGTGCCAGCAGTCGGGGAGCCTCCTACGAGCAGTACTTC
V gene: TRBV15; clone size: .; D gene: .; J gene: TRBJ2-5; CDR3 protein: CATSFYAPTQETQYF; CDR3 DNA: TGTGCCACCAGTTTCTATGCCCCTACGCAAGAGACCCAGTACTTC
V gene: TRBV7-8; clone size: many; D gene: TRBD1; J gene: TRBJ1-1; CDR3 protein: CASSSLDRVNTEAFF; CDR3 DNA: TGTGCCAGCAGCTCACTGGACAGGGTGAACACTGAAGCTTTCTTT
V gene: TRBV7-2; clone size: few; D gene: TRBD1; J gene: TRBJ2-3; CDR3 protein: CASSTGGTASTDTQYF; CDR3 DNA: TGTGCCAGCAGCACCGGTGGGACAGCTAGCACAGATACGCAGTATTTT
V gene: TRBV6-1; clone size: few; D gene: TRBD1; J gene: TRBJ2-7; CDR3 protein: CASRVGDSPYEQYF; CDR3 DNA: TGTGCCAGCAGAGTAGGGGACAGCCCCTACGAGCAGTACTTC
V gene: TRBV5-1; clone size: many; D gene: .; J gene: TRBJ1-1; CDR3 protein: CASSFMRAQNTEAFF; CDR3 DNA: TGCGCCAGCAGCTTCATGAGGGCGCAAAACACTGAAGCTTTCTTT
V gene: TRBV14; clone size: many; D gene: TRBD1; J gene: TRBJ2-2; CDR3 protein: CASSQGLLTGGTGELFF; CDR3 DNA: TGTGCCAGCAGCCAAGGCCTTTTGACAGGGGGCACCGGGGAGCTGTTTTTT
V gene: TRBV12-3/TRBV12-4; clone size: many; D gene: TRBD2; J gene: TRBJ2-1; CDR3 protein: CASSPSPSGMNEQFF; CDR3 DNA: TGTGCCAGCAGTCCCTCCCCTAGCGGGATGAATGAGCAGTTCTTC
V gene: TRBV5-1; clone size: many; D gene: TRBD1; J gene: TRBJ1-1; CDR3 protein: CASKGTGTQYAEAFF; CDR3 DNA: TGCGCCAGCAAAGGGACAGGGACTCAATACGCTGAAGCTTTCTTT
V gene: TRBV5-1; clone size: many; D gene: .; J gene: TRBJ2-3; CDR3 protein: CASSGTSSSTDTQYF; CDR3 DNA: TGCGCCAGCAGCGGGACAAGCTCTAGCACAGATACGCAGTATTTT
V gene: TRBV4-2; clone size: many; D gene: .; J gene: TRBJ2-3; CDR3 protein: CASSQDTGGTQYF; CDR3 DNA: TGTGCCAGCAGCCAAGATACGGGTGGTACGCAGTATTTT
V gene: TRBV18; clone size: .; D gene: .; J gene: TRBJ1-1; CDR3 protein: CATSSNLPGMNTEAFF; CDR3 DNA: TGTGCCACCTCGTCCAACCTACCAGGGATGAACACTGAAGCTTTCTTT
V gene: TRBV7-2; clone size: few; D gene: TRBD2; J gene: TRBJ2-3; CDR3 protein: CASSLAVADTQYF; CDR3 DNA: TGTGCCAGCAGCCTAGCGGTAGCAGATACGCAGTATTTT
V gene: TRBV12-3/TRBV12-4; clone size: .; D gene: .; J gene: TRBJ2-7; CDR3 protein: CASSLSPGTSCEQYF; CDR3 DNA: TGTGCCAGCAGTTTATCCCCGGGGACCTCCTGCGAGCAGTACTTC
V gene: TRBV11-2; clone size: many; D gene: TRBD2; J gene: TRBJ2-1; CDR3 protein: CATKAGGGYNEQFF; CDR3 DNA: TGTGCCACCAAAGCGGGAGGAGGCTACAATGAGCAGTTCTTC
V gene: TRBV6-4; clone size: .; D gene: .; J gene: TRBJ2-2; CDR3 protein: CASSDSSTGELFF; CDR3 DNA: TGTGCCAGCAGTGACTCTAGCACCGGGGAGCTGTTTTTT
V gene: TRBV24-1; clone size: few; D gene: TRBD2; J gene: TRBJ2-3; CDR3 protein: CATSDLTREGTDTQYF; CDR3 DNA: TGTGCCACCAGTGATTTGACGCGGGAGGGCACAGATACGCAGTATTTT
V gene: TRBV5-1; clone size: .; D gene: TRBD1; J gene: TRBJ2-1; CDR3 protein: CASSLGQTSYNEQFF; CDR3 DNA: TGCGCCAGCAGCCTGGGACAGACCTCCTACAATGAGCAGTTCTTC
V gene: TRBV28; clone size: many; D gene: .; J gene: TRBJ2-1; CDR3 protein: CASSLSEDNEQFF; CDR3 DNA: TGTGCCAGCAGTTTGTCAGAGGACAATGAGCAGTTCTTC
V gene: TRBV7-9; clone size: few; D gene: .; J gene: TRBJ2-2; CDR3 protein: CASRENTGELFF; CDR3 DNA: TGTGCCAGCAGGGAGAACACCGGGGAGCTGTTTTTT
V gene: TRBV20-1; clone size: many; D gene: .; J gene: TRBJ1-5; CDR3 protein: CSASSGDQPQHF; CDR3 DNA: TGCAGTGCTAGTAGTGGGGATCAGCCCCAGCATTTT
V gene: TRBV2; clone size: many; D gene: .; J gene: TRBJ1-6; CDR3 protein: CASTWGAPLHF; CDR3 DNA: TGTGCCAGCACTTGGGGCGCACCCCTCCACTTT
V gene: TRBV7-9; clone size: once; D gene: .; J gene: TRBJ1-1; CDR3 protein: CASSLGGHRNTEAFF; CDR3 DNA: TGTGCCAGCAGCTTGGGGGGACACCGGAACACTGAAGCTTTCTTT
V gene: TRBV30; clone size: many; D gene: .; J gene: TRBJ2-3; CDR3 protein: CAWSQGDTQYF; CDR3 DNA: TGTGCCTGGAGCCAAGGAGATACGCAGTATTTT
V gene: TRBV11-2; clone size: .; D gene: TRBD2; J gene: TRBJ2-1; CDR3 protein: CASSLDLGLDEQFF; CDR3 DNA: TGTGCCAGCAGCTTAGATTTGGGACTAGATGAGCAGTTCTTC
V gene: TRBV5-4; clone size: .; D gene: TRBD2; J gene: TRBJ2-3; CDR3 protein: CASSSGLAGSGTDTQYF; CDR3 DNA: TGTGCCAGCAGCTCGGGGCTAGCGGGATCTGGTACGGATACGCAGTATTTT
V gene: TRBV27; clone size: many; D gene: TRBD2; J gene: TRBJ2-7; CDR3 protein: CASSAGGLAIPYEQYF; CDR3 DNA: TGTGCCAGCAGTGCCGGGGGACTAGCGATTCCATACGAGCAGTACTTC
V gene: TRBV2; clone size: many; D gene: TRBD1; J gene: TRBJ1-5; CDR3 protein: CASKPDRRGNQPQHF; CDR3 DNA: TGTGCCAGCAAGCCGGACAGGCGGGGCAATCAGCCCCAGCATTTT
V gene: TRBV25-1; clone size: many; D gene: .; J gene: TRBJ1-5; CDR3 protein: CASSEYETELQREQGKPQHF; CDR3 DNA: TGTGCCAGCAGTGAATACGAGACCGAACTTCAGAGGGAGCAGGGTAAGCCCCAGCATTTT
V gene: TRBV10-3; clone size: many; D gene: TRBD2; J gene: TRBJ2-5; CDR3 protein: CAISSGLAGETQYF; CDR3 DNA: TGTGCCATCAGTTCGGGACTAGCGGGAGAGACCCAGTACTTC
V gene: TRBV20-1; clone size: few; D gene: TRBD2; J gene: TRBJ2-7; CDR3 protein: CQLAGSPYEQYF; CDR3 DNA: TGCCAACTAGCGGGCTCACCCTACGAGCAGTACTTC
V gene: TRBV4-2; clone size: few; D gene: .; J gene: TRBJ1-5; CDR3 protein: CASSRGGENQPQHF; CDR3 DNA: TGTGCCAGCAGCAGGGGAGGGGAAAATCAGCCCCAGCATTTT
V gene: TRBV6-5; clone size: .; D gene: TRBD2; J gene: TRBJ2-1; CDR3 protein: CASSYDLAGLNEQFF; CDR3 DNA: TGTGCCAGCAGTTATGATCTAGCGGGACTAAATGAGCAGTTCTTC
V gene: TRBV5-5; clone size: few; D gene: .; J gene: TRBJ1-4; CDR3 protein: CASSPSAGEKLFF; CDR3 DNA: TGTGCCAGCAGCCCGTCAGCGGGTGAAAAACTGTTTTTT
V gene: TRBV28; clone size: many; D gene: .; J gene: TRBJ2-3; CDR3 protein: CASSPLLSRDTGTDTQYF; CDR3 DNA: TGTGCCAGCAGTCCCTTACTATCCCGGGACACGGGCACAGATACGCAGTATTTT
V gene: TRBV5-1; clone size: many; D gene: TRBD1; J gene: TRBJ2-2; CDR3 protein: CASSLSGQLNTGELFF; CDR3 DNA: TGCGCCAGCAGCTTGTCGGGACAGCTAAACACCGGGGAGCTGTTTTTT
V gene: TRBV3-1; clone size: .; D gene: .; J gene: TRBJ1-2; CDR3 protein: CASSQVPRYGYTF; CDR3 DNA: TGTGCCAGCAGCCAAGTCCCGCGGTATGGCTACACCTTC
V gene: TRBV3-1; clone size: many; D gene: TRBD2; J gene: TRBJ2-3; CDR3 protein: CASSRASGIPADTQYF; CDR3 DNA: TGTGCCAGCAGTCGCGCTAGCGGGATTCCAGCAGATACGCAGTATTTT